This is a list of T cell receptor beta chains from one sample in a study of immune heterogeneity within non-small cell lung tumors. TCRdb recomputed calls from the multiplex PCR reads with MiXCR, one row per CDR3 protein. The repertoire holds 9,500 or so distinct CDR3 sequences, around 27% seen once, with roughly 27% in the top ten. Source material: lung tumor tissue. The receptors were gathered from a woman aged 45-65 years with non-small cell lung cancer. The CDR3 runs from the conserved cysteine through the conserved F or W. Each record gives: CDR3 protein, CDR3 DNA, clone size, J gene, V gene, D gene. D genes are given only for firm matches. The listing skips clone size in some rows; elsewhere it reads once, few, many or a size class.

CDR3aa: CASSYSGPGGEKLFF
CDR3nt: TGTGCCAGCAGTTACTCGGGGCCAGGGGGTGAAAAACTGTTTTTT
abundance: .
j_gene: TRBJ1-4
v_gene: TRBV6-6
d_gene: TRBD1

CDR3aa: CSARRPGSYYEQYF
CDR3nt: TGCAGTGCTAGACGGCCAGGAAGCTACTACGAGCAGTACTTC
abundance: .
j_gene: TRBJ2-7
v_gene: TRBV20-1
d_gene: .

CDR3aa: CATSDPVFGYTF
CDR3nt: TGTGCCACCAGTGACCCGGTCTTTGGCTACACCTTC
abundance: .
j_gene: TRBJ1-2
v_gene: TRBV24-1
d_gene: .

CDR3aa: CASSPVAGEQYF
CDR3nt: TGTGCCAGCAGTCCCGTCGCGGGGGAGCAGTACTTC
abundance: many
j_gene: TRBJ2-7
v_gene: TRBV2
d_gene: .

CDR3aa: CASSSRGSGSNEQYF
CDR3nt: TGTGCCAGCAGTTCCCGCGGTAGCGGGAGTAACGAGCAGTACTTC
abundance: .
j_gene: TRBJ2-7
v_gene: TRBV12-3/TRBV12-4
d_gene: TRBD2

CDR3aa: CSARDRSGRYWETQYF
CDR3nt: TGCAGTGCTAGAGATCGGAGCGGGAGATATTGGGAGACCCAGTACTTC
abundance: medium-sized
j_gene: TRBJ2-5
v_gene: TRBV20-1
d_gene: TRBD2

CDR3aa: CASSFHRGEQYF
CDR3nt: TGTGCCAGCAGCTTCCACAGGGGCGAGCAGTACTTC
abundance: .
j_gene: TRBJ2-7
v_gene: TRBV7-8
d_gene: TRBD1

CDR3aa: CASSQVRSGANVLTF
CDR3nt: TGTGCCAGCAGCCAAGTGAGGTCTGGGGCCAACGTCCTGACTTTC
abundance: many
j_gene: TRBJ2-6
v_gene: TRBV3-1
d_gene: .

CDR3aa: CASSLQSTGELFF
CDR3nt: TGTGCCAGCTCTCTACAGTCTACCGGGGAGCTGTTTTTT
abundance: .
j_gene: TRBJ2-2
v_gene: TRBV12-3/TRBV12-4
d_gene: .

CDR3aa: CASSFGTSDNEQFF
CDR3nt: TGTGCCAGCAGCTTCGGGACTAGCGACAATGAGCAGTTCTTC
abundance: many
j_gene: TRBJ2-1
v_gene: TRBV7-3
d_gene: TRBD2

CDR3aa: CASRARVYTEAFF
CDR3nt: TGTGCCAGCAGGGCCAGGGTGTACACTGAAGCTTTCTTT
abundance: many
j_gene: TRBJ1-1
v_gene: TRBV28
d_gene: .

CDR3aa: CASSFYASGAGNTEAFF
CDR3nt: TGTGCCAGCAGCTTCTATGCATCTGGGGCGGGGAACACTGAAGCTTTCTTT
abundance: .
j_gene: TRBJ1-1
v_gene: TRBV13
d_gene: .

CDR3aa: CSAPPQRGNQPQHF
CDR3nt: TGCAGTGCTCCCCCACAGAGAGGGAATCAGCCCCAGCATTTT
abundance: many
j_gene: TRBJ1-5
v_gene: TRBV20-1
d_gene: .

CDR3aa: CGAMFTGTAYPEQYF
CDR3nt: TGCGGTGCTATGTTCACCGGGACAGCATACCCCGAGCAGTACTTC
abundance: .
j_gene: TRBJ2-7
v_gene: TRBV20-1
d_gene: TRBD1

CDR3aa: CASSLGSGSYEQYF
CDR3nt: TGTGCCAGCAGCTTAGGCAGCGGGTCCTACGAGCAGTACTTC
abundance: medium-sized
j_gene: TRBJ2-7
v_gene: TRBV7-2
d_gene: .

CDR3aa: CASTGTGLGEQYF
CDR3nt: TGTGCCAGCACCGGGACAGGGCTCGGGGAGCAGTACTTC
abundance: medium-sized
j_gene: TRBJ2-7
v_gene: TRBV27
d_gene: TRBD1

CDR3aa: CASSLSGNLGSPLHF
CDR3nt: TGTGCCAGCAGTTTGTCGGGGAACCTGGGTTCACCCCTCCACTTT
abundance: medium-sized
j_gene: TRBJ1-6
v_gene: TRBV12-3/TRBV12-4
d_gene: .

CDR3aa: CASSPQGAPYEQYF
CDR3nt: TGTGCCAGCTCACCGCAGGGGGCGCCTTACGAGCAGTACTTC
abundance: medium-sized
j_gene: TRBJ2-7
v_gene: TRBV18
d_gene: TRBD1

CDR3aa: CSARGGAANYGYTF
CDR3nt: TGCAGTGCTAGGGGGGGGGCGGCTAACTATGGCTACACCTTC
abundance: medium-sized
j_gene: TRBJ1-2
v_gene: TRBV20-1
d_gene: .

CDR3aa: CASSRTSLETQYF
CDR3nt: TGTGCCAGTAGTCGGACTAGCCTAGAGACCCAGTACTTC
abundance: .
j_gene: TRBJ2-5
v_gene: TRBV19
d_gene: TRBD2

CDR3aa: CASSHLVSSSYNEQFF
CDR3nt: TGTGCCAGCAGCCACCTCGTTAGTAGCTCCTACAATGAGCAGTTCTTC
abundance: many
j_gene: TRBJ2-1
v_gene: TRBV4-2
d_gene: .

CDR3aa: CASSLEPGWSAARYF
CDR3nt: TGTGCCAGCAGCTTAGAACCGGGGTGGTCGGCCGCGCGGTACTTC
abundance: .
j_gene: TRBJ2-7
v_gene: TRBV11-2
d_gene: .